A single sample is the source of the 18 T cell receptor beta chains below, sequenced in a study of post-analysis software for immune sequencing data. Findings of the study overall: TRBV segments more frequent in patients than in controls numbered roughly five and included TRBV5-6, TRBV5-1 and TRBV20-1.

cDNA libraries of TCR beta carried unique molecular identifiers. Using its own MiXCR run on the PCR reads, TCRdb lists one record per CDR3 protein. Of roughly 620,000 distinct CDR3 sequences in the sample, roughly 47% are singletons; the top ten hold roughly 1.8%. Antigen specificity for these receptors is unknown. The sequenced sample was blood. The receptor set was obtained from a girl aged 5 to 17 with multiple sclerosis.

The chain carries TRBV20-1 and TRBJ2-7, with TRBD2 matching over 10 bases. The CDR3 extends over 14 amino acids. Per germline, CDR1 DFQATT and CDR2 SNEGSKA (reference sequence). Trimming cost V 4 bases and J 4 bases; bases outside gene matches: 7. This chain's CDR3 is CSAISGRAGYEQYF. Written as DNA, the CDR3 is TGCAGTGCTATCAGCGGGAGGGCCGGGTACGAGCAGTACTTC.

In DNA, the CDR3 is TGTGCCTGGACCGGGAGCTCCTACAATGAGCAGTTCTTC. It translates to CAWTGSSYNEQFF. The chain is built from TRBV30 and TRBJ2-1, with D maybe TRBD2 (6 bases). The CDR3 runs 13 residues. Deletions cut 4 bases from V and 0 bases from J, with 7 bases between. Germline values: CDR1 GTSNPN, CDR2 SVGIG (reference sequence).

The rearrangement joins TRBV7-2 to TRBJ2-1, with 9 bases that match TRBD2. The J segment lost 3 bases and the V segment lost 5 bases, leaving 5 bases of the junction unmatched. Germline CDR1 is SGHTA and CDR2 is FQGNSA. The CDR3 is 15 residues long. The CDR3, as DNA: TGTGCCAGCAGCCTAATAGCGGGGGTCTACAATGAGCAGTTCTTC. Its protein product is CASSLIAGVYNEQFF. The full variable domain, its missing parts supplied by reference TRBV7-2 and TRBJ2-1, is GAGVSQSPSNKVTEKGKDVELRCDPISGHTALYWYRQSLGQGLEFLIYFQGNSAPDKSGLPSDRFSAERTGGSVSTLTIQRTQQEDSAVYLCASSLIAGVYNEQFFGPGTRLTVL.

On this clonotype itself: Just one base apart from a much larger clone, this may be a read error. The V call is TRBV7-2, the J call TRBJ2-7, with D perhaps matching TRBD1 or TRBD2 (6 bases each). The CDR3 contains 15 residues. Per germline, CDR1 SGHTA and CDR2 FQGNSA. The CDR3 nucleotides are TGTGCCAGCAGCTTAGAAGGGGGGCATTCCTACGAGCAGAACTTC. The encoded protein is CASSLEGGHSYEQNF.

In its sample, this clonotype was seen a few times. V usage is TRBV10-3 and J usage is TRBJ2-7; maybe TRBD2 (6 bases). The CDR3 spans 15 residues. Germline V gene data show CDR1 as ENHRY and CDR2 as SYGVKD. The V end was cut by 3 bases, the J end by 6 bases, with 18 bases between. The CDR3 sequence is CAISEVAGSPREQYF. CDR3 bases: TGTGCCATCAGTGAAGTTGCGGGGTCCCCTCGCGAGCAGTACTTC.

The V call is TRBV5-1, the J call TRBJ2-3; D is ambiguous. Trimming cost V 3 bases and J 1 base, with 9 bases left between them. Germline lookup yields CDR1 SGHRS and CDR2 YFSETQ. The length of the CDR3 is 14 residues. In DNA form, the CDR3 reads TGCGCCAGCAGCTCCCAGGACGGCACAGATACGCAGTATTTT. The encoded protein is CASSSQDGTDTQYF.

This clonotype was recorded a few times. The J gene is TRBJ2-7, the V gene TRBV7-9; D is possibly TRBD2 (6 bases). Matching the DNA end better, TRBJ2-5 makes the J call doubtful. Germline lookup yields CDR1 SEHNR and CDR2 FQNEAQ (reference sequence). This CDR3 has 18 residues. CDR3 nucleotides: TGTGCCAGCAGCTTCCCAGATCTTGACTGGCGGGGCTATGAGACCCAGTACTTC. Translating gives CASSFPDLDWRGYETQYF.

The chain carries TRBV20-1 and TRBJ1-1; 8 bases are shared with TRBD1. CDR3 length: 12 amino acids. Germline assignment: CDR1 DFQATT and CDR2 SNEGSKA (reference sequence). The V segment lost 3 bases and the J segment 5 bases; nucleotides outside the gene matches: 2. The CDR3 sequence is CSASHRGTEAFF. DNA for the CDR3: TGCAGTGCTAGTCACAGGGGGACTGAAGCTTTCTTT.

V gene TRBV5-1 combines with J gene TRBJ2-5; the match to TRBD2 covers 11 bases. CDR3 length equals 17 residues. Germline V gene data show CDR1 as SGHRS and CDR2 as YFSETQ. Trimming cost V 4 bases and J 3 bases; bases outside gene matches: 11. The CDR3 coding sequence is TGCGCCAGCAGCCCGGCGGCTGGGGGACTAGCGGAAGAGACCCAGTACTTC. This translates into CASSPAAGGLAEETQYF.

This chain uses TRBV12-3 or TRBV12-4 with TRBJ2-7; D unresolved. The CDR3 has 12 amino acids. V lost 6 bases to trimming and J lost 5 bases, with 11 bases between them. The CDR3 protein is CASRSPRNEQYF. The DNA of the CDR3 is TGTGCCAGCAGGTCCCCTAGGAACGAGCAGTACTTC.

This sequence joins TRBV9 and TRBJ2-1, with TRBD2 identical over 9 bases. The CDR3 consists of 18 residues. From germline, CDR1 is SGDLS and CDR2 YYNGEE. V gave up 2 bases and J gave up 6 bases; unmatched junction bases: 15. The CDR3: CASSVGVGSGGLVNEQFF. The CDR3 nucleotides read TGTGCCAGCAGCGTCGGGGTTGGTAGCGGGGGATTGGTCAATGAGCAGTTCTTC.

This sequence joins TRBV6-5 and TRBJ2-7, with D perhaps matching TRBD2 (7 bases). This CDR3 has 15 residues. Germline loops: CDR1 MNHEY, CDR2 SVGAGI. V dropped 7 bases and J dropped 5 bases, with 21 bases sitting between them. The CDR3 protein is CASTYYGGGGHEQYF. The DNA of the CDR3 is TGTGCCAGCACCTATTATGGGGGAGGGGGACACGAGCAGTACTTC.

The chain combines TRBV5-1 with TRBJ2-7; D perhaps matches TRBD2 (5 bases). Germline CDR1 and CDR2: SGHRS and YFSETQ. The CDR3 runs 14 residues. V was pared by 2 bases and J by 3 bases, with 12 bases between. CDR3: CASSFGEPGYEQYF. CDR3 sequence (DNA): TGCGCCAGCAGCTTCGGGGAGCCAGGCTACGAGCAGTACTTC. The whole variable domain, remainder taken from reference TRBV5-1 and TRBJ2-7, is KAGVTQTPRYLIKTRGQQVTLSCSPISGHRSVSWYQQTPGQGLQFLFEYFSETQRNKGNFPGRFSGRQFSNSRSEMNVSTLELGDSALYLCASSFGEPGYEQYFGPGTRLTVT.

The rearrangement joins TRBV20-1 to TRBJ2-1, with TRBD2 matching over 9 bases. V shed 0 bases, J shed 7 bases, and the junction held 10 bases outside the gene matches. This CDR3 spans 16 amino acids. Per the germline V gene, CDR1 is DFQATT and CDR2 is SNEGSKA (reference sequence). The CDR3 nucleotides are TGCAGTGCTAGAGATGGGCGGGAGGGGGGTAGGAATGAGCAGTTCTTC. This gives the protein CSARDGREGGRNEQFF.

CDR3 in amino acids: CASSSRQGAGTDTQYF. The DNA for the CDR3 is TGTGCCAGCAGTTCTCGACAGGGGGCTGGTACAGATACGCAGTATTTT. The chain joins TRBV6-6 to TRBJ2-3; 10 bases map to TRBD1. The CDR3 is 16 amino acids. V lost 4 bases to trimming and J lost 3 bases; unmatched junction nucleotides: 7. Germline values: CDR1 MNHNY, CDR2 SVGAGI (reference sequence).

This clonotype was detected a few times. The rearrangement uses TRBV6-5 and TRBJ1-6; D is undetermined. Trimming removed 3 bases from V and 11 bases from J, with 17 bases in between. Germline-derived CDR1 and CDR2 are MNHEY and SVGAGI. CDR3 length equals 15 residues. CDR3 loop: CASSYGRQAGTPLHF. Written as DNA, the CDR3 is TGTGCCAGCAGTTATGGACGACAAGCCGGGACACCCCTCCACTTT.

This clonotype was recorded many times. The CDR3 loop reads CATSRDGTRDIFRKLFF. The CDR3 DNA sequence: TGTGCCACCAGCAGAGATGGGACCCGGGACATCTTTAGAAAACTGTTTTTT. The gene calls are TRBV15 and TRBJ1-4, with D maybe TRBD1 (6 bases). This CDR3 spans 17 amino acids. V was cut by 0 bases and J by 10 bases, with 21 bases left in between. CDR1 is LNHNV, CDR2 YYDKDF, per germline (reference sequence).

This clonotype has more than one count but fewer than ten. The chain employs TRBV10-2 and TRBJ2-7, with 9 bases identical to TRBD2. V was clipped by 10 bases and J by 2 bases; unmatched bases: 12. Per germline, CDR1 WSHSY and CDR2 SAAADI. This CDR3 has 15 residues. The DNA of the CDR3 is TGCGCCACCTCAGCCCCGACTAGCGGAGCCTACGAGCAGTACTTC. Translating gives CATSAPTSGAYEQYF.